The rows below give T cell receptor beta chains drawn from one sample of a study of PD-L1 blockade in urothelial cancer. Sequencing used immunoSEQ multiplex PCR; TCRdb keeps in-frame clones, though not all of them. The data contain some 120,000 clones, 80% to 90% of them singletons. This material consisted of PBMCs, taken around atezolizumab (anti-PD-L1) treatment. These receptors were collected from a man in his fifties or sixties with urothelial cancer. Each CDR3 is given with its conserved first and last residue. The D gene is left open where the match is weak. Expanded clones get a size class; other rows say once, few or many, or leave the size out.

d_call	clone_size	j_call	v_call	cdr3_length	cdr3_aa	cdr3_nt
.	.	TRBJ1-1	TRBV21-1	11	CASRRETEAFF	TGTGCCAGCAGAAGGGAGACTGAAGCTTTCTTT
.	once	TRBJ2-7	TRBV5-4	17	CASSRDGGALGVHEQYF	TGTGCCAGCAGCCGGGACGGCGGGGCTTTGGGAGTCCACGAGCAGTACTTC
.	.	TRBJ2-5	TRBV9	16	CASSVGLRGPQETQYF	TGTGCCAGCAGCGTGGGGCTCAGGGGCCCTCAAGAGACCCAGTACTTC
.	.	TRBJ1-2	TRBV6-5	15	CASSRESDGLYGYTF	TGTGCCAGCAGCCGTGAGTCCGATGGACTCTATGGCTACACCTTC
.	.	TRBJ2-7	TRBV20-1	11	CSARIQYEQYF	TGCAGTGCTAGAATTCAGTACGAGCAGTACTTC
.	.	TRBJ2-7	TRBV7-9	12	CASSQDYYEQYF	TGTGCCAGCAGCCAGGACTATTACGAGCAGTACTTC
TRBD2	.	TRBJ2-3	TRBV10-3	15	CAISDLAGGGDTQYF	TGTGCCATCAGTGACCTAGCGGGAGGTGGGGATACGCAGTATTTT
.	.	TRBJ2-1	TRBV9	15	CASSVWSVTLNEQFF	TGTGCCAGCAGCGTATGGAGCGTTACACTCAATGAGCAGTTCTTC
.	.	TRBJ2-5	TRBV27	14	CASSVQGLQETQYF	TGTGCCAGCAGTGTCCAGGGATTACAAGAGACCCAGTACTTC
TRBD1	.	TRBJ1-1	TRBV19	14	CASIGDRRNTEAFF	TGTGCCAGTATCGGGGACAGGCGGAACACTGAAGCTTTCTTT
.	.	TRBJ1-2	TRBV5-1	15	CASSLDRPIGHGYTF	TGCGCCAGCAGCTTGGACAGGCCCATCGGACATGGCTACACCTTC
TRBD1	.	TRBJ1-1	TRBV6-5	13	CASKKQGAQTAFF	TGTGCCAGCAAGAAACAGGGGGCCCAGACAGCTTTCTTT
.	.	TRBJ2-2	TRBV7-3	13	CASSFTGAGELFF	TGTGCCAGCAGCTTCACGGGGGCCGGGGAGCTGTTTTTT
TRBD1	.	TRBJ2-2	TRBV7-7	20	CASSHLRDRTGEGGTGELFF	TGTGCTAGCAGCCACCTCCGGGACCGGACAGGGGAGGGAGGCACCGGGGAGCTGTTTTTT
TRBD1	.	TRBJ1-5	TRBV6-1	13	CASSDLDRGAQHF	TGTGCCAGCAGTGACCTCGACAGGGGGGCCCAGCATTTT
.	.	TRBJ2-7	TRBV30	13	CAWRGLNSYEQYF	TGTGCCTGGAGGGGACTTAACTCCTACGAGCAGTACTTC
TRBD1	.	TRBJ1-2	TRBV28	14	CASSTGTGNYGYTF	TGTGCCAGCAGCACAGGGACAGGAAACTATGGCTACACCTTC
TRBD2	.	TRBJ2-7	TRBV9	14	CASISGRSSYEQYF	TGTGCCAGCATTAGCGGGAGGTCCTCCTACGAGCAGTACTTC